This TCR beta chain was sequenced during a study of beta chain features in type 1 diabetes. Study-level points and caveats: High-TCR-expressing cells could be over-represented by cDNA sequencing.

Expressed TCRB transcripts were sequenced, since all the RNA that had been isolated was reverse transcribed. Libraries were prepared by immunoSEQ multiplex PCR; TCRdb keeps only in-frame clonotypes and omits some of them. The sample lists around 300,000 clones; 8% were seen once. With 0 bases clipped from V and 4 bases from J, the junction kept 9 bases outside the gene matches. The CDR3 runs to 16 residues. The germline V gene encodes CDR1 SGHDT and CDR2 YYEEEE. Researchers reported sorting CD4+ naive, central memory, regulatory and stem cell-like memory cells via CD45RO/CCR7/CD25/CD127/CD95/CD27. Concerning this clone itself: Its antigen remains unknown.

This TCR came from a woman aged 18 to 35 in good health. The material sequenced was central memory CD4+ T cells from blood. The chain links TRBV5-6 to TRBJ1-1, with 7 bases lining up with TRBD1. CDR3 DNA sequence: TGTGCCAGCAGCTTGGTACTTGACAGGGCGGCCACTGAAGCTTTCTTT. Its translation is CASSLVLDRAATEAFF. The full variable domain, in which reference TRBV5-6 and TRBJ1-1 provide the parts outside the CDR3, is DAGVTQSPTHLIKTRGQQVTLRCSPKSGHDTVSWYQQALGQGPQFIFQYYEEEERQRGNFPDRFSGHQFPNYSSELNVNALLLGDSALYLCASSLVLDRAATEAFFGQGTRLTVV.